One T cell receptor (beta chain) is described in this entry. What it recognizes is unknown. This sample was included in a study of CD8+ T cells in alopecia areata. Study summary: The duration of tofacitinib was 6 to 18 months, with 6 months off drug afterward.

The authors extracted RNA and reverse transcribed it into cDNA as the sequencing template. TCRdb's table, derived via immunoSEQ multiplex PCR, lists solely in-frame clones and lacks some. Of fewer than 200,000 clones in the sample, roughly 60% are singletons; the top ten hold 15% to 20%. The treatment was: oral pan-JAK inhibitor, 5-10 mg twice daily. In alopecia areata patients, both lesional scalp punch biopsies and peripheral blood were collected. The CDR3 is 12 residues long. Germline CDR1 and CDR2: SNHLY and FYNNEI. V was shortened by 7 bases and J by 2 bases, with 9 bases between the two germline ends. Study-level points and caveats: Scalp clonality dropped significantly under tofacitinib, as did expanded CD8+ top-100 clones.

This chain uses TRBV2 with TRBJ2-7; unclear D gene. The sample was CD4+ T cells sorted from blood, taken at week 56, from a patient treated with tofacitinib. The TCR sequence derives from a human donor with alopecia areata. CDR3 nucleotides: TGTGCCAGCACGGGCAGTCCCTACGAGCAGTACTTC. Translating gives CASTGSPYEQYF.